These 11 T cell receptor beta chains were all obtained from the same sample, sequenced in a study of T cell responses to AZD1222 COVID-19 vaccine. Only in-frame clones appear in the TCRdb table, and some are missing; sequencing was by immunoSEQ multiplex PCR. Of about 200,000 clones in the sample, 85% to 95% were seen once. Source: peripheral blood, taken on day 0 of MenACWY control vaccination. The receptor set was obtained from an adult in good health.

CDR3 residues: CASSLVAGVPYNEQFF. Written as DNA, the CDR3 is TGTGCCAGCAGCTTAGTAGCGGGGGTACCCTACAATGAGCAGTTCTTC. This chain uses TRBV7-6 with TRBJ2-1; TRBD2 agrees at 9 bases. The trim removed 1 base at V and 2 bases at J, leaving 3 bases unmatched. The CDR3 covers 16 residues. Germline loops: CDR1 SGHVS, CDR2 FNYEAQ. Drawing the rest from reference TRBV7-6 and TRBJ2-1, the complete variable domain is GAGVSQSPRYKVTKRGQDVALRCDPISGHVSLYWYRQALGQGPEFLTYFNYEAQQDKSGLPNDRFSAERPEGSISTLTIQRTEQRDSAMYRCASSLVAGVPYNEQFFGPGTRLTVL.

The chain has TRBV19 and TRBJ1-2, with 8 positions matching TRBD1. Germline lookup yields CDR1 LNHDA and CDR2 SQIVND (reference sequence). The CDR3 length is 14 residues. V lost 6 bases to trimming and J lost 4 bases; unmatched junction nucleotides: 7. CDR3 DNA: TGTGCCAGTAGCCCGACAGGGGTAGGCTATGGCTACACCTTC. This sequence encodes CASSPTGVGYGYTF. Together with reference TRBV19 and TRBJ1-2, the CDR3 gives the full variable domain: DGGITQSPKYLFRKEGQNVTLSCEQNLNHDAMYWYRQDPGQGLRLIYYSQIVNDFQKGDIAEGYSVSREKKESFPLTVTSAQKNPTAFYLCASSPTGVGYGYTFGSGTRLTVV.

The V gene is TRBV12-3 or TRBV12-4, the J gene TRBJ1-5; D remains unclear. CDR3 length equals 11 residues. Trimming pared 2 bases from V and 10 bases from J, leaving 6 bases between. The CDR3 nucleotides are TGTGCCAGCAGTTTATCGGATCCCCAGCATTTT. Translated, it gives CASSLSDPQHF.

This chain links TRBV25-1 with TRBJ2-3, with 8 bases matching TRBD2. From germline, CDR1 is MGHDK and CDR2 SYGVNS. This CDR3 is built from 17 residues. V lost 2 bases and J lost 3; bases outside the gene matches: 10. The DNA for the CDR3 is TGTGCCAGCAGTGAACTCTCCGCGGGGGGCCGGACAGATACGCAGTATTTT. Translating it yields CASSELSAGGRTDTQYF.

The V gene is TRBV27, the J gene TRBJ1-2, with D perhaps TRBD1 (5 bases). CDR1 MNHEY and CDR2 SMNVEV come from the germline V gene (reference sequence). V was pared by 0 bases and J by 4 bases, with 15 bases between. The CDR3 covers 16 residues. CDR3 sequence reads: CASSLSRRVGSYGYTF. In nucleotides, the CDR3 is TGTGCCAGCAGTTTATCCCGCAGGGTCGGGAGCTATGGCTACACCTTC.

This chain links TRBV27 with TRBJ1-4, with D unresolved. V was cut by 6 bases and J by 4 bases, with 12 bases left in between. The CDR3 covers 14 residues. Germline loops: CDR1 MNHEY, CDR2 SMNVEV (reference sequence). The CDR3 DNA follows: TGTGCCAGCAGCCGCCGGGAGATTAATGAAAAACTGTTTTTT. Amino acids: CASSRREINEKLFF.

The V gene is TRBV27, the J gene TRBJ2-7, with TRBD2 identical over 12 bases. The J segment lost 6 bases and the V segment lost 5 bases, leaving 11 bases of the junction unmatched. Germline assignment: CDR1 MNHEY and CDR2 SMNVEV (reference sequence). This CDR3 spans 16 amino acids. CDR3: CASSPSGLAGPGEQYF. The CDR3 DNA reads TGTGCCAGCAGTCCGTCTGGACTAGCGGGGCCTGGCGAGCAGTACTTC.

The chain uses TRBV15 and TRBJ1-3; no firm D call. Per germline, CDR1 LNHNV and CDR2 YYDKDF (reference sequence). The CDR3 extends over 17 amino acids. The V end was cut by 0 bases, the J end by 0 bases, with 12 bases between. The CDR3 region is CATSREAATYSGNTIYF. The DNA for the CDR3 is TGTGCCACCAGCAGAGAGGCGGCGACTTACTCTGGAAACACCATATATTTT. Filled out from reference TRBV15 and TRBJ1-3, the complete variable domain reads DAMVIQNPRYQVTQFGKPVTLSCSQTLNHNVMYWYQQKSSQAPKLLFHYYDKDFNNEADTPDNFQSRRPNTSFCFLDIRSPGLGDTAMYLCATSREAATYSGNTIYFGEGSWLTVV.

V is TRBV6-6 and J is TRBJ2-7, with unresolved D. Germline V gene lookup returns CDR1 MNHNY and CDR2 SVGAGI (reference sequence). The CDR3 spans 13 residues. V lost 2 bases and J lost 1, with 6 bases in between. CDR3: CASSYPTSYEQYF. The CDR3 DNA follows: TGTGCCAGCAGTTACCCTACTTCCTACGAGCAGTACTTC.

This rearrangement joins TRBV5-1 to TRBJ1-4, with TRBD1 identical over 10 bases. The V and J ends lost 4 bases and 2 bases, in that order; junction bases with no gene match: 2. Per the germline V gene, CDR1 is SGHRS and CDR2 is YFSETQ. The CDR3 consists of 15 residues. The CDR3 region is CASSDRGPTNEKLFF. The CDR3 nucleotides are TGCGCCAGCAGCGACAGGGGGCCCACTAATGAAAAACTGTTTTTT.

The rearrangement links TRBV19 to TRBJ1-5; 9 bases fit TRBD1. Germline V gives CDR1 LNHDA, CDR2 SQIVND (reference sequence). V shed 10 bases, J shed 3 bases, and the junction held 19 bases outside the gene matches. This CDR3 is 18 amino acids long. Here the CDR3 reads CATRLGAGTGFYNQPQHF. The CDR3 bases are TGTGCCACCCGATTAGGTGCCGGGACAGGGTTTTACAATCAGCCCCAGCATTTT.